The rows below give T cell receptor beta chains drawn from one sample of a study of PD-1 blockade in mismatch repair-deficient tumors. Here immunoSEQ multiplex PCR was the method, and the copy in TCRdb shows in-frame clones only, minus some. The sample has some 70,000 clones, about 78% seen once. The sequencing used peripheral blood, collected 2 weeks after starting pembrolizumab. These receptor sequences come from an adult with mismatch repair-deficient cancer. CDR3s include the opening cysteine and the closing phenylalanine or tryptophan.

>TRBJ2-5|TRBV5-1
CASSPTGLGQETQYF
>TRBJ1-1|TRBV19
CASSMLLEDTEAFF
>TRBJ1-5|TRBV14
CASSQGGLQPQHF
>TRBJ2-1|TRBV30
CAWTSGRTNNEQFF
>TRBJ2-7|TRBV5-8
CASIPIAVAYEQYF
>TRBJ2-5|TRBV6-5
CASSWSQETQYF
>TRBJ1-5|TRBV27
CASSPAGPLDQPQHF
>TRBJ1-5|TRBV28
CASSPLDRGSGQPQHF
>TRBJ1-5|TRBV27
CASSLGGDWTGPINQPQHF
>TRBJ2-1|TRBV28
CASTYRGYYNEQFF
>TRBJ1-1|TRBV2
CASSFREEAEAFF
>TRBJ2-2|TRBV7-8
CASSPRGQNTGELFF
>TRBJ2-1|TRBV27
CASSSTGLSGRGYNEQFF
>TRBJ1-1|TRBV7-9
CASRTGGNTEAFF
>TRBJ1-1|TRBV29-1
CSAALEGNTEAFF
>TRBJ1-2|TRBV5-4
CASSYPQKYGYTF
>TRBJ2-7|TRBV18
CASSPYLESGAYEQYF
>TRBJ2-7|TRBV27
CASSSGRPYEQYF
>TRBJ1-5|TRBV5-5
CASSLAGDKPQHF
>TRBJ2-2|TRBV7-8
CASSGVETGELFF
>TRBJ1-1|TRBV30
CALSGGPGTEAFF
>TRBJ2-7|TRBV27
CASSLLFPGGGSVYEQYF
>TRBJ1-5|TRBV7-9
CASSLSRDRDQPQHF
>TRBJ1-5|TRBV6-6
CASSTRSNQPQHF
>TRBJ1-1|TRBV18
CASSSQGNTEAFF
>TRBJ2-5|TRBV23-1
CASSQLRLAGAETQYF
>TRBJ1-2|TRBV6-5
CASSYLDSYGYTF
>TRBJ2-7|TRBV4-1
CASSQALSSYEQYF
>TRBJ1-1|TRBV19
CASSMYNTEAFF
>TRBJ1-3|TRBV5-4
CASTPQTGNTIYF
>TRBJ2-3|TRBV7-6
CASSLVAGSTDTQYF
>TRBJ2-1|TRBV11-2
CASSLSWGYGAGIYNEQFF
>TRBJ1-5|TRBV14
CASSRGSLGPQHF
>TRBJ1-2|TRBV4-1
CASSQSVQGEDYGYTF
>TRBJ1-2|TRBV6-1
CASSLNYGYTF
>TRBJ1-2|TRBV29-1
CSVHITANYGYTF
>TRBJ1-1|TRBV30
CAGRGPMNTEAFF
>TRBJ2-1|TRBV19
CASNLGSSYNEQFF
>TRBJ1-5|TRBV7-2
CASSLGGSSNQPQHF
>TRBJ2-2|TRBV23-1
CASRRDRGGTGELFF
>TRBJ2-1|TRBV11-3
CASSSRGTGGIYNEQFF
>TRBJ1-4|TRBV7-8
CASSSGQGAGANEKLFF
>TRBJ2-5|TRBV7-2
CASSFSLGLETQYF
>TRBJ1-2|TRBV6-6
CASRAGQGAYGYTF
>TRBJ2-7|TRBV5-6
CASSWDSPYEQYF
>TRBJ2-2|TRBV19
CASSKLAGGPSGELFF
>TRBJ2-1|TRBV9
CASSDTANEQFF
>TRBJ1-2|TRBV19
CASSIGGNIDYGYTF
>TRBJ1-5|TRBV6-1
CASTLLGNQPQHF
>TRBJ2-3|TRBV6-1
CASSWTSGTDTQYF
>TRBJ1-5|TRBV29-1
CSLGGVGPDNSNQPQHF
>TRBJ1-1|TRBV6-5
CASSPRTGRNTEAFF
>TRBJ1-2|TRBV19
CASSSPGLNYGYTF
>TRBJ2-1|TRBV6-5
CASRPGLAGEEQFF
>TRBJ1-5|TRBV6-5
CASSYGIDQPQHF